This passage covers 22 T cell receptor beta chains from one sample sequenced in a study of T cells after yellow fever vaccination. In TCRdb, the 5' RACE reads were re-called with MiXCR into one record per CDR3 protein. This sample has about 630,000 distinct CDR3 sequences, with more than 9% found just once. The material sequenced was PBMCs, taken on the day of the yellow fever booster vaccination. The receptors stem from a man aged 25 to 40 who received the YFV17D yellow fever vaccine.

This clonotype came up a few times. This sequence joins TRBV20-1 and TRBJ2-5; perhaps TRBD1 as D (6 bases). CDR3 length: 12 amino acids. V shed 3 bases and J shed 3 bases, with 8 bases lying between them. From germline, CDR1 is DFQATT and CDR2 SNEGSKA (reference sequence). This CDR3 reads CSASSGEETQYF. CDR3 sequence (DNA): TGCAGTGCTAGTTCAGGGGAAGAGACCCAGTACTTC.

This chain connects TRBV5-6 to TRBJ2-7; D may be TRBD2 (5 bases). V shed 2 bases and J shed 4 bases, with 19 bases lying between them. CDR1 is SGHDT, CDR2 YYEEEE, per germline. The CDR3 extends over 16 amino acids. The CDR3 here is CASSLGDNNGGYEQYF. CDR3 in DNA: TGTGCCAGCAGCTTAGGCGATAACAACGGCGGGTACGAGCAGTACTTC.

The gene calls are TRBV19 and TRBJ1-5, with D maybe TRBD1 (5 bases). Per the germline V gene, CDR1 is LNHDA and CDR2 is SQIVND (reference sequence). This CDR3 region has 14 residues. The V end was cut by 4 bases, the J end by 3 bases, with 10 bases between. In nucleotides, the CDR3 is TGTGCCAGTAGTAGTCCGACAGACAATCAGCCCCAGCATTTT. Translation: CASSSPTDNQPQHF.

The gene calls are TRBV11-2 and TRBJ2-7; a weak D match, TRBD1 (6 bases). Germline CDR1 is SGHAT and CDR2 is FQNNGV. The CDR3 is 16 amino acids. V lost 2 bases and J lost 1, with 15 bases in between. The CDR3 loop is CASSLFPQGQSYEQYF. DNA for the CDR3: TGTGCCAGCAGCTTATTTCCACAGGGCCAATCCTACGAGCAGTACTTC.

Regarding this clonotype: Since the CDR3 does not end with the conserved phenylalanine or tryptophan, this likely comes from a read error. CDR3 amino acids: CASSLGQDLYGYTC. CDR3 sequence (DNA): TGTGCCAGCAGCTTAGGACAGGATCTCTATGGCTACACCTGC. V and J are TRBV7-2 and TRBJ1-2, with TRBD1 as a possible D gene (6 bases). V was shortened by 1 base and J by 4 bases, with 10 bases between the two germline ends. Germline V lookup: CDR1 SGHTA, CDR2 FQGNSA. This CDR3 is built from 14 residues.

This clonotype was seen only a few times. The chain is built from TRBV10-3 and TRBJ2-5; unclear D gene. V lost 3 bases and J lost 4, with 9 bases in between. In germline, CDR1 is ENHRY, CDR2 SYGVKD. The CDR3 is 13 residues long. CDR3 loop: CAISDTKVETQYF. The CDR3 DNA sequence: TGTGCCATCAGTGACACCAAAGTAGAGACCCAGTACTTC.

This clonotype was observed a handful of times. The rearrangement links TRBV21-1 to TRBJ2-7; the table gives TRBD1 as D, unverified against the DNA. TRBV21-1 is a known pseudogene. This CDR3 has 14 amino acids. DNA of the CDR3: TGTGCCAGCAGGGGTCTGCCAGAACCGGGACTGGGGTACTTC. Encoded protein: CASRGLPEPGLGYF.

The gene calls are TRBV4-3 and TRBJ2-6; D may be TRBD1 or TRBD2 (5 bases each). The CDR3 sequence is 14 residues long. Germline V gene lookup returns CDR1 LGHNA and CDR2 YSLEER. V was clipped by 4 bases and J by 10 bases, with 14 bases between them. This CDR3 is CASSRRQGENVLTF. The CDR3 nucleotides are TGCGCCAGCAGCCGACGACAAGGGGAGAACGTCCTGACTTTC.

This clonotype appeared a few times. V usage is TRBV6-2 or TRBV6-3 and J usage is TRBJ2-4, with 7 bases lining up with TRBD1. The V and J ends lost 7 bases and 4 bases, in that order; junction bases with no gene match: 19. The CDR3 is 18 residues long. Per the germline V gene, CDR1 is MNHEY and CDR2 is SVGEGT. The CDR3, as DNA: TGTGCCAGCACTCGGGACAGCTCGGCTCGGTCTCGGAAAAACATTCAGTACTTC. It yields the protein CASTRDSSARSRKNIQYF.

The chain links TRBV5-1 to TRBJ1-1; D may be TRBD1 (6 bases). This CDR3 is 15 amino acids long. CDR1 is SGHRS and CDR2 is YFSETQ in the germline V gene. V gave up 3 bases and J gave up 3 bases, with 15 bases separating them. As DNA, the CDR3 is TGCGCCAGCAGCTCTACAGGGAATAAGGACACTGAAGCTTTCTTT. Translated, it gives CASSSTGNKDTEAFF.

This clonotype was detected a few times. V gene TRBV28 combines with J gene TRBJ2-7; a possible D gene is TRBD1 (5 bases). The CDR3 totals 14 residues. Germline V CDR1 and CDR2: MDHEN, SYDVKM. V lost 7 bases, J lost 3 bases, and 16 bases lay in between. The CDR3 is CASIDWGRDYEQYF. The DNA of the CDR3 is TGTGCCAGCATCGACTGGGGCAGGGACTACGAGCAGTACTTC.

Only a few counts were recorded for this clonotype. The chain carries TRBV19 and TRBJ1-1; 9 positions match TRBD1. The CDR3 loop spans 14 amino acids. CDR1 and CDR2 from the germline V gene are LNHDA and SQIVND (reference sequence). After removal of 3 bases from V and 5 bases from J, the junction contained 4 bases not matched to a gene. CDR3 residues: CASSMGQGRTEAFF. CDR3 coding DNA: TGTGCCAGTAGTATGGGACAGGGAAGGACTGAAGCTTTCTTT.

This clonotype was seen ten or more times. The V call is TRBV25-1, the J call TRBJ2-7, with 8 bases fitting TRBD2. CDR3 size: 15 residues. The V and J ends lost 4 bases and 3 bases, in that order; junction bases with no gene match: 8. CDR1 MGHDK and CDR2 SYGVNS come from the germline V gene. CDR3 coding DNA: TGTGCCAGCAGTGCGGGGGGGCTGGACTTCTACGAGCAGTACTTC. It codes for CASSAGGLDFYEQYF.

This clonotype was detected ten times or more. The chain employs TRBV29-1 and TRBJ2-1; 13 nucleotides match TRBD2. Germline CDR1 reads SQVTM; CDR2 reads ANQGSEA. This CDR3 has 15 amino acids. The CDR3 loop reads CGSPGLAGVVDEQFF. The CDR3 DNA follows: TGCGGGTCTCCCGGACTAGCGGGAGTCGTAGATGAGCAGTTCTTC.

The chain employs TRBV7-2 and TRBJ2-2, with 11 bases lining up with TRBD2. The junction had 5 bases not matched to a gene; V was cut back by 8 bases and J by 6 bases. The CDR3 runs 14 residues. Germline V lookup: CDR1 SGHTA, CDR2 FQGNSA. The chain's CDR3 is CASLLAGVPGELFF. The CDR3 nucleotides are TGTGCCAGCTTACTAGCGGGGGTCCCCGGGGAGCTGTTTTTT.

This clonotype was seen a few times. This chain joins TRBV15 and TRBJ2-2, with D tentatively TRBD1 or TRBD2 (5 bases each). V gave up 2 bases and J gave up 13 bases, with 17 bases separating them. The CDR3 loop spans 14 amino acids. CDR1 and CDR2 from the germline V gene are LNHNV and YYDKDF (reference sequence). The CDR3 coding sequence is TGTGCCACCAGCAGATGGGACGGCCAAAGTACGCTGTTTTTT. Its protein is CATSRWDGQSTLFF.

The table lists this clonotype with many counts. The V and J genes are TRBV20-1 and TRBJ1-1; TRBD1 aligns across 7 bases. With 4 bases clipped from V and 2 bases from J, the junction kept 4 bases outside the gene matches. Germline V gene lookup returns CDR1 DFQATT and CDR2 SNEGSKA (reference sequence). This CDR3 has 13 residues. The CDR3 nucleotides read TGCAGTGCTAAGGGACAGTTAAACACTGAAGCTTTCTTT. It translates to CSAKGQLNTEAFF.

This clonotype came up a few times. The J gene is TRBJ1-6, the V gene TRBV5-1, with 11 bases lining up with TRBD1. The J segment lost 9 bases and the V segment lost 3 bases, leaving 2 bases of the junction unmatched. The germline V gene has CDR1 SGHRS and CDR2 YFSETQ. The CDR3 covers 14 residues. The CDR3 is CASSSGQGGSPLHF. The CDR3 DNA is TGCGCCAGCAGCTCGGGACAGGGGGGTTCACCCCTCCACTTT.

This clonotype has just a few counts. V and J are TRBV12-3 or TRBV12-4 and TRBJ2-7, with TRBD1 identical over 10 bases. Losses at the gene ends were 5 bases for V and 9 bases for J; bases not matched to a gene: 7. The CDR3 is 13 residues long. DNA of the CDR3: TGTGCCAGCAGTCTGGGGACAGGGGAGGTGCAGTACTTC. It translates to CASSLGTGEVQYF.

This rearrangement joins TRBV14 to TRBJ2-7; the D call may be TRBD1 or TRBD2 (5 bases each). The CDR3 consists of 13 residues. Germline CDR1 reads SGHDN; CDR2 reads FVKESK. Trimming took off 3 bases at V and 7 bases at J, with 13 bases between the two ends. The CDR3 region is CASSHYRSGEQYF. CDR3 in DNA: TGTGCCAGCAGCCACTACAGGTCGGGGGAGCAGTACTTC.

The chain joins TRBV10-3 to TRBJ2-5; a possible D gene is TRBD1 (5 bases). The CDR3 loop spans 14 amino acids. From germline, CDR1 is ENHRY and CDR2 SYGVKD. Trimming removed 4 bases from V and 4 bases from J, with 13 bases in between. The CDR3 sequence: CAISGGKDGETQYF. Written as DNA, the CDR3 is TGTGCCATCAGTGGGGGCAAGGATGGAGAGACCCAGTACTTC.

This clonotype has more than one count but fewer than ten. The chain employs TRBV9 and TRBJ1-5; D not resolved. Trimming cost V 0 bases and J 8 bases, with 12 bases left between them. Germline lookup yields CDR1 SGDLS and CDR2 YYNGEE. The CDR3 totals 14 residues. The CDR3 DNA sequence: TGTGCCAGCAGCGTAGAGTCGGCAGCGGAGCCCCAGCATTTT. Protein sequence: CASSVESAAEPQHF.